This T cell receptor (beta chain) was found in a study of blood T cell repertoires in COVID-19. Original handling: Reference gene primer amplification yielded estimated nucleated cell counts. Some clones are missing from TCRdb's copy, which holds only in-frame ones; the method was immunoSEQ multiplex PCR. The V and J calls and clone size come from that table; D and trimming were worked out from the DNA. The profile shows 250,000 to 300,000 clones, about 88% of them singletons. The receptor was isolated from a woman aged 40 to 49 who had recovered from COVID-19. The sample taken for sequencing was peripheral blood.

CDR3 residues: CASSDAGQGVPQHF. In DNA, the CDR3 is TGTGCCAGCAGTGACGCCGGACAGGGGGTGCCCCAGCATTTT. The chain joins TRBV2 to TRBJ1-5, with 10 bases fitting TRBD1. The CDR3 is 14 amino acids. In germline, CDR1 is SNHLY, CDR2 FYNNEI. The junction had 5 bases not matched to a gene; V was cut back by 3 bases and J by 9 bases.